Below are 32 T cell receptor beta chains sequenced from a single sample in a study of shared clonotypes between healthy human individuals. Sequencing was performed with immunoSEQ multiplex PCR; in TCRdb, only in-frame clones are kept and a portion is missing. Among around 2,000,000 clones, under 95% were seen once, and the ten largest hold 1.5% to 2%. Naive CD8 cells lacked CD45RO, underwent positive selection for CCR7 and left out terminally differentiated effector memory CD45RA+ cells. Sequencing was performed on naive CD8+ T cells from PBMCs. The receptors shown here come from a man aged 18 to 30 in good health. Some clones in this sample may be carry-over from other donors' samples.

The chain is built from TRBV27 and TRBJ2-1; 10 nucleotides align to TRBD2. Looked up from germline, CDR1 is MNHEY and CDR2 is SMNVEV (reference sequence). The ends lost 5 bases at V and 10 bases at J; junction bases unmatched: 17. This CDR3 is built from 17 residues. This chain's CDR3 is CASSPSSRLAGVEEQFF. For the CDR3, the DNA is TGTGCCAGCAGTCCCTCATCGCGGCTAGCGGGAGTAGAAGAGCAGTTCTTC.

The genes are TRBV7-9 and TRBJ2-2, with 12 nucleotides matching TRBD2. Germline V gene sequence: CDR1 SEHNR, CDR2 FQNEAQ (reference sequence). CDR3 length equals 16 residues. The V segment lost 4 bases and the J segment 1 base; nucleotides outside the gene matches: 1. CDR3 protein: CASSWTSGVNTGELFF. The CDR3 DNA follows: TGTGCCAGCAGCTGGACTAGCGGGGTGAACACCGGGGAGCTGTTTTTT.

This rearrangement joins TRBV9 to TRBJ1-5; D remains ambiguous. Germline CDR1 is SGDLS and CDR2 is YYNGEE. The CDR3 spans 14 residues. V lost 0 bases and J 0 bases, leaving 4 bases between the germline ends. The CDR3 loop reads CASSVDSSNQPQHF. The CDR3 bases are TGTGCCAGCAGCGTAGATAGTAGCAATCAGCCCCAGCATTTT.

The chain is built from TRBV15 and TRBJ1-2, with D maybe TRBD1 (5 bases). This CDR3 contains 14 residues. V was clipped by 0 bases and J by 7 bases, with 12 bases between them. The germline gives CDR1 LNHNV, CDR2 YYDKDF (reference sequence). CDR3 residues: CATSRDGRGGGYTF. The CDR3 bases are TGTGCCACCAGCAGAGATGGGCGGGGGGGTGGCTACACCTTC.

The chain employs TRBV27 and TRBJ1-5; D is ambiguous. The ends were cut back, 6 bases at V and 0 bases at J, with 12 bases in the middle. Germline V gene data show CDR1 as MNHEY and CDR2 as SMNVEV (reference sequence). The CDR3 sequence is 15 residues long. The CDR3 DNA sequence: TGTGCCAGCAGATCAAGTCTTCCTAGCAATCAGCCCCAGCATTTT. As protein: CASRSSLPSNQPQHF.

The chain employs TRBV9 and TRBJ2-7, with 7 bases identical to TRBD1. Trimming at V came to 4 bases and at J to 3 bases, leaving 13 bases not matched to a gene. Germline lookup yields CDR1 SGDLS and CDR2 YYNGEE. CDR3 length: 16 amino acids. CDR3 DNA sequence: TGTGCCAGCAGCCTAGCCGGGACAGAGGGCCTCTACGAGCAGTACTTC. Translated, it gives CASSLAGTEGLYEQYF.

This clone appeared a single time. The identical CDR3 is also encoded by other nucleotide sequences in the sample. The chain is built from TRBV6-5 and TRBJ1-1; a possible D gene is TRBD1 (6 bases). Deletions cut 0 bases from V and 2 bases from J, with 10 bases between. The CDR3 sequence is 15 residues long. CDR1 MNHEY and CDR2 SVGAGI come from the germline V gene. CDR3 nucleotide sequence: TGTGCCAGCAGTTACTCGGCGGGGGGCAACACTGAAGCTTTCTTT. Its protein is CASSYSAGGNTEAFF.

The genes are TRBV7-8 and TRBJ2-1, with TRBD2 matching over 9 bases. CDR3 size: 15 residues. J lost 7 bases, V lost 4 bases, and 8 bases had no gene match. Germline V CDR1 and CDR2: SGHVS, FQNEAQ. The CDR3 region is CASSSGRTSANEQFF. Here the CDR3 DNA reads TGTGCCAGCAGCTCAGGGCGGACTAGCGCAAATGAGCAGTTCTTC.

CDR3 region: CATEGVGTDEQYF. CDR3 DNA sequence: TGTGCCACCGAGGGGGTGGGGACTGACGAGCAGTACTTC. This sequence joins TRBV6-6 and TRBJ2-7; possibly TRBD1 or TRBD2 for D (6 bases each). Germline V gene lookup returns CDR1 MNHNY and CDR2 SVGAGI (reference sequence). There are 13 residues in the CDR3. V dropped 10 bases and J dropped 5 bases, with 18 bases sitting between them.

The V and J genes are TRBV27 and TRBJ2-1; TRBD2 agrees at 10 bases. The CDR3 totals 17 residues. Germline CDR1 is MNHEY and CDR2 is SMNVEV (reference sequence). V dropped 6 bases and J dropped 8; count of bases not matched to a gene: 16. DNA of the CDR3: TGTGCCAGCAGCCCTTTTACATCTAGCGGGAGTAGCCATGAGCAGTTCTTC. Its translation is CASSPFTSSGSSHEQFF.

A word on this clone: Other nucleotide sequences from this sample produce the same CDR3. The CDR3 coding sequence is TGTGCCAGCAGCTTGGAGGGAGGCTATGGCTACACCTTC. It translates to CASSLEGGYGYTF. J is TRBJ1-2 and V is TRBV5-6; D uncertain. Germline V CDR1 and CDR2: SGHDT, YYEEEE. CDR3 size: 13 residues. Trimming left V 0 bases short and J 4 bases short, with 7 bases between.

The chain links TRBV6-6 to TRBJ1-5; D remains unclear. The CDR3 has 14 residues. V lost 8 bases and J lost 0, with 11 bases in between. Germline CDR1 is MNHNY and CDR2 is SVGAGI (reference sequence). The CDR3 is CASVAPYSNQPQHF. The DNA of the CDR3 is TGTGCCAGCGTGGCCCCTTATAGCAATCAGCCCCAGCATTTT.

The chain is built from TRBV6-4 and TRBJ1-2, with a possible D match to TRBD1 (6 bases). This CDR3 has 14 residues. The germline V gene has CDR1 MRHNA and CDR2 SNTAGT. V was shortened by 0 bases and J by 4 bases, with 9 bases between the two germline ends. The CDR3 coding sequence is TGTGCCAGCAGTGACTCGAGCAGGGGCTATGGCTACACCTTC. Translating gives CASSDSSRGYGYTF.

V and J are TRBV11-3 and TRBJ2-7; D uncertain. Germline V lookup: CDR1 SGHNT, CDR2 YENEEA. V was pared by 1 base and J by 6 bases, with 7 bases between. The CDR3 runs to 12 residues. The CDR3 spells CASSLGGAEQYF. Written as DNA, the CDR3 is TGTGCCAGCAGCTTAGGAGGTGCCGAGCAGTACTTC.

The gene calls are TRBV7-9 and TRBJ2-7; possibly TRBD2 for D (6 bases). Germline V gene lookup returns CDR1 SEHNR and CDR2 FQNEAQ (reference sequence). V lost 5 bases and J lost 7, with 21 bases in between. The CDR3 extends over 15 amino acids. Written as DNA, the CDR3 is TGTGCCAGCAGCGTCCCACAGAGCCCGGGGAGGGAGCAGTACTTC. Amino acids: CASSVPQSPGREQYF. Variable domain in full (rest from reference TRBV7-9 and TRBJ2-7): DTGVSQNPRHKITKRGQNVTFRCDPISEHNRLYWYRQTLGQGPEFLTYFQNEAQLEKSRLLSDRFSAERPKGSFSTLEIQRTEQGDSAMYLCASSVPQSPGREQYFGPGTRLTVT.

The chain carries TRBV9 and TRBJ2-7, with D perhaps matching TRBD1 or TRBD2 (5 bases each). Germline lookup yields CDR1 SGDLS and CDR2 YYNGEE. There are 14 residues in the CDR3. V lost 4 bases and J 6 bases, leaving 17 bases between the germline ends. CDR3 residues: CASSPPTGASEQYF. The CDR3 DNA sequence: TGTGCCAGCAGCCCCCCGACCGGGGCAAGCGAGCAGTACTTC.

Regarding this clone: Distinct nucleotide sequences in the sample also encode this CDR3. The J gene is TRBJ2-3, the V gene TRBV7-2; 10 bases map to TRBD2. The CDR3 runs 16 residues. The V and J ends lost 1 base and 2 bases, in that order; junction bases with no gene match: 3. Germline CDR1 reads SGHTA; CDR2 reads FQGNSA. The CDR3 DNA is TGTGCCAGCAGCTTAGTACTAGCGGGACTCACAGATACGCAGTATTTT. Encoded protein: CASSLVLAGLTDTQYF.

The table lists this clone with a count of one. Other DNA sequences in this sample translate to the same CDR3. This chain connects TRBV27 to TRBJ2-7; 9 bases are shared with TRBD1. Trimming took 5 bases from V and 2 from J; bases not matched to a gene: 4. The CDR3 is 14 residues long. CDR1 is MNHEY and CDR2 is SMNVEV in the germline V gene (reference sequence). CDR3 sequence: CASSPGQGAYEQYF. The CDR3 DNA reads as TGTGCCAGCAGTCCGGGACAGGGTGCCTACGAGCAGTACTTC.

This chain joins TRBV5-5 and TRBJ1-2, with no clear D. The V end lost 0 bases, the J end lost 7 bases, and 16 bases lay between the germline ends. CDR1 is SGHKS and CDR2 is YYEKEE in the germline V gene (reference sequence). The CDR3 consists of 15 residues. Here the CDR3 DNA reads TGTGCCAGCAGCTTGGCTCAGGTAAAGGTTCGTGGCTACACCTTC. This translates into CASSLAQVKVRGYTF.

The rearrangement links TRBV29-1 to TRBJ1-1, with D maybe TRBD1 (6 bases). V lost 0 bases and J lost 5, with 10 bases in between. Germline CDR1 reads SQVTM; CDR2 reads ANQGSEA. The CDR3 loop spans 13 amino acids. The CDR3 region is CSVEDTGSTEAFF. As DNA, the CDR3 is TGCAGCGTTGAAGATACAGGGTCGACTGAAGCTTTCTTT.

Concerning this clone itself: Other DNA sequences in the same sample also yield this CDR3. This chain connects TRBV28 to TRBJ2-1; possible D gene TRBD2, 5 bases. The CDR3 consists of 12 residues. V was clipped by 5 bases and J by 7 bases, with 9 bases between them. CDR1 and CDR2 (germline): MDHEN, SYDVKM. The CDR3 region is CASSLRGNEQFF. CDR3 bases: TGTGCCAGCAGTCTCAGAGGGAATGAGCAGTTCTTC.

V and J are TRBV27 and TRBJ2-7, with 7 bases matching TRBD1. Looked up from germline, CDR1 is MNHEY and CDR2 is SMNVEV (reference sequence). CDR3 size: 16 residues. After removal of 5 bases from V and 0 bases from J, the junction contained 10 bases not matched to a gene. CDR3 nucleotide sequence: TGTGCCAGCAGTGCCTTGACAGGGACGGGCTCCTACGAGCAGTACTTC. Amino acids: CASSALTGTGSYEQYF.

V usage is TRBV7-6 and J usage is TRBJ1-5; no definite D call. V shed 1 base and J shed 2 bases, with 18 bases lying between them. The length of the CDR3 is 18 residues. The germline CDR1 and CDR2 sequences are SGHVS and FNYEAQ. This CDR3 reads CASSLVPDGLRGNQPQHF. CDR3 sequence (DNA): TGTGCCAGCAGCTTAGTCCCGGACGGGCTTAGGGGCAATCAGCCCCAGCATTTT.

The chain has TRBV19 and TRBJ2-2, with D unresolved. This CDR3 has 14 residues. Germline V gene sequence: CDR1 LNHDA, CDR2 SQIVND (reference sequence). The ends were cut back, 1 base at V and 4 bases at J, with 7 bases in the middle. CDR3 sequence (DNA): TGTGCCAGTAGTATAGGGACGGCCACCGGGGAGCTGTTTTTT. Protein: CASSIGTATGELFF.

CDR3 sequence reads: CASSERLAGGEDTQYF. The DNA for the CDR3 is TGTGCCAGCAGCGAAAGACTAGCGGGAGGCGAAGATACGCAGTATTTT. The chain couples TRBV13 to TRBJ2-3, with 13 bases lining up with TRBD2. J was trimmed by 5 bases and V by 5 bases; bases with no gene match: 7. Germline assignment: CDR1 PRHDT and CDR2 FYEKMQ (reference sequence). The CDR3 is 16 residues long.

This chain uses TRBV28 with TRBJ2-2; tentatively, D is TRBD1 (5 bases). The length of the CDR3 is 14 residues. V lost 6 bases and J 6 bases, leaving 14 bases between the germline ends. Germline CDR1 MDHEN, CDR2 SYDVKM. As DNA, the CDR3 is TGTGCCAGCAGGGATACAGGATTACCCGGGGAGCTGTTTTTT. Protein product: CASRDTGLPGELFF.

This sequence joins TRBV27 and TRBJ1-2, with TRBD1 as a possible D gene (5 bases). V shed 7 bases and J shed 3 bases, with 21 bases lying between them. CDR3 length: 16 amino acids. Germline values: CDR1 MNHEY, CDR2 SMNVEV (reference sequence). As DNA, the CDR3 is TGTGCCAGCACCCCCGGGGGTTATAGCCCATACTATGGCTACACCTTC. Encoded protein: CASTPGGYSPYYGYTF.

The V call is TRBV12-5, the J call TRBJ1-2; D is unclear. The CDR3 covers 16 residues. The germline V gene has CDR1 LGHNT and CDR2 FRNRAP. V dropped 5 bases and J dropped 0 bases, with 16 bases sitting between them. In nucleotides, the CDR3 is TGTGCTAGTGGTCCGCCTCCGGGTCGAGCTAACTATGGCTACACCTTC. Translating gives CASGPPPGRANYGYTF.

The chain uses TRBV5-4 and TRBJ2-6; possible D gene TRBD2, 5 bases. Trimming left V 5 bases short and J 1 base short, with 10 bases between. Germline assignment: CDR1 SGHNT and CDR2 YYREEE (reference sequence). The CDR3 consists of 15 residues. The CDR3 sequence is CASSWRLSGANVLTF. CDR3 nucleotides: TGTGCCAGCAGTTGGAGGCTTTCTGGGGCCAACGTCCTGACTTTC.

J is TRBJ2-1 and V is TRBV12-5; 7 bases are a match to TRBD1. V gave up 2 bases and J gave up 3 bases; unmatched junction bases: 4. Per germline, CDR1 LGHNT and CDR2 FRNRAP. CDR3 length equals 15 residues. In DNA, the CDR3 is TGTGCTAGTGGTTTGACCCGACAGGGCTACAATGAGCAGTTCTTC. Translated, it gives CASGLTRQGYNEQFF.

V usage is TRBV5-6 and J usage is TRBJ2-7; D gene uncertain. Trimming left V 0 bases short and J 5 bases short, with 12 bases between. This CDR3 spans 14 amino acids. Germline CDR1 SGHDT, CDR2 YYEEEE. This CDR3 is CASSLDWAKDEQYF. CDR3 coding DNA: TGTGCCAGCAGCTTGGACTGGGCTAAGGACGAGCAGTACTTC. The full variable domain, rest sourced from reference TRBV5-6 and TRBJ2-7, is DAGVTQSPTHLIKTRGQQVTLRCSPKSGHDTVSWYQQALGQGPQFIFQYYEEEERQRGNFPDRFSGHQFPNYSSELNVNALLLGDSALYLCASSLDWAKDEQYFGPGTRLTVT.

The V gene is TRBV7-9, the J gene TRBJ2-2; unclear D gene. In germline, CDR1 is SEHNR, CDR2 FQNEAQ (reference sequence). Between the trimmed V and J ends, which lost 5 bases and 1 base, there was a span of 11 bases. The CDR3 has 15 residues. CDR3 amino acids: CASSPKAKNTGELFF. DNA of the CDR3: TGTGCCAGCAGCCCGAAGGCAAAGAACACCGGGGAGCTGTTTTTT.